The text below deals with one TCR beta chain. Its antigen is as yet unknown. Between the trimmed V and J ends, which lost 8 bases and 0 bases, there was a span of 15 bases. Germline CDR1 SGHTA, CDR2 FQGNSA. This CDR3 spans 15 amino acids. Template switching supplied a universal primer site; unique molecular identifiers were carried on the cDNA. A single record per CDR3 protein comes from TCRdb applying MiXCR to the 5' RACE reads. This table holds some 500,000 distinct CDR3 sequences, 14% found once. The sample comes from a study of identical twins. Study results and caveats: Memory repertoires showed no such pattern, whereas abundant cord blood beta clonotypes carried fewer insertions.

In every case, the donor was a healthy Caucasian. These sequences were also reported in another study, on yellow fever vaccine responses in identical twins.

Sample: CD4+ T cells sorted from blood. V is TRBV7-2 and J is TRBJ2-3; D is uncertain. This TCR was recovered from a woman under 30 in good health. The CDR3 bases are TGTGCCAGCCGCCCACGCAGCAGCAGCACAGATACGCAGTATTTT. Translating it yields CASRPRSSSTDTQYF.